Below, 27 T cell receptor beta chains from the same sample are listed, as sequenced in a study of T-cell reconstitution after alpha-beta-depleted transplantation in children. The TCRbeta library was prepared with unique molecular identifiers. TCRdb reprocessed the PCR reads with MiXCR, giving one entry per CDR3 protein. The table lists about a million distinct CDR3 sequences, about 29% of them singletons. The source material was PBMCs, mostly from graft donor cells, sampled 360 days after TCRalphabeta/CD19-depleted stem cell transplant. The receptors stem from a boy less than two years old who had a stem cell transplant for SCID, so the T cells may come from the graft donor.

This sequence joins TRBV12-3 or TRBV12-4 and TRBJ1-3, with no clear D. V lost 3 bases and J lost 3, with 12 bases in between. The CDR3 has 15 amino acids. CDR3: CASSFAGESGNTIYF. DNA for the CDR3: TGTGCCAGCAGTTTCGCAGGAGAAAGTGGAAACACCATATATTTT.

The sample holds a few counts of this clonotype. This rearrangement joins TRBV5-4 to TRBJ2-1; TRBD2 matches 12 bases. Unmatched junction bases numbered 9, after V lost 2 bases and J lost 0 bases. Germline V gene data show CDR1 as SGHNT and CDR2 as YYREEE (reference sequence). The CDR3 sequence is 19 residues long. The CDR3 protein is CASSFMTSGGPSSYNEQFF. The CDR3, as DNA: TGTGCCAGCAGCTTTATGACTAGCGGGGGCCCGAGCTCCTACAATGAGCAGTTCTTC.

The chain links TRBV12-3 or TRBV12-4 to TRBJ2-1, with 16 bases fitting TRBD2. The J segment lost 6 bases and the V segment lost 4 bases, leaving 15 bases of the junction unmatched. This CDR3 is 20 amino acids long. The CDR3 DNA is TGTGCCAGCAGTTCCGACAAGGGGACTAGCGGGGGGGTGCCCTTCAATGAGCAGTTCTTC. Translating gives CASSSDKGTSGGVPFNEQFF.

In this sample, this clonotype turned up a few times. The rearrangement links TRBV7-2 to TRBJ2-2; tentative D call: TRBD2 (5 bases). Germline assignment: CDR1 SGHTA and CDR2 FQGNSA. V shed 4 bases and J shed 0 bases, with 9 bases lying between them. The CDR3 is 15 residues long. CDR3 residues: CASSSRLPNTGELFF. The CDR3 DNA reads TGTGCCAGCAGCTCTCGACTACCGAACACCGGGGAGCTGTTTTTT.

The rearrangement joins TRBV11-2 to TRBJ2-1; D perhaps matches TRBD1 (5 bases). CDR1 and CDR2 (germline): SGHAT, FQNNGV. Trimming took off 0 bases at V and 7 bases at J, with 13 bases between the two ends. The CDR3 runs to 15 residues. The CDR3 region has the DNA TGTGCCAGCAGCTTAGATCTCCCAGGGATTAATGAGCAGTTCTTC. It specifies CASSLDLPGINEQFF.

The rearrangement joins TRBV7-2 to TRBJ1-2; D ambiguous. Trimming cost V 6 bases and J 5 bases, with 16 bases left between them. Looked up from germline, CDR1 is SGHTA and CDR2 is FQGNSA. The CDR3 spans 14 residues. The CDR3 nucleotides read TGTGCCAGCAGAAAAGAGGGCAGGTTATATGGCTACACCTTC. Amino acids: CASRKEGRLYGYTF. Full variable domain (outside the CDR3, taken from reference TRBV7-2 and TRBJ1-2): GAGVSQSPSNKVTEKGKDVELRCDPISGHTALYWYRQSLGQGLEFLIYFQGNSAPDKSGLPSDRFSAERTGGSVSTLTIQRTQQEDSAVYLCASRKEGRLYGYTFGSGTRLTVV.

V gene TRBV11-2 combines with J gene TRBJ2-1, with 7 bases that match TRBD1. The V gene's germline CDR1 is SGHAT and CDR2 FQNNGV. Trimming cost V 3 bases and J 9 bases; bases outside gene matches: 8. The CDR3 covers 14 residues. The CDR3 region is CASSFSGTELEQFF. The DNA for the CDR3 is TGTGCCAGCAGCTTCTCCGGGACAGAACTTGAGCAGTTCTTC.

This clonotype was detected only a few times. The V gene is TRBV28, the J gene TRBJ2-1; TRBD2 matches 7 bases. CDR1 is MDHEN, CDR2 SYDVKM, per germline. The CDR3 is 13 amino acids. Trimming cost V 6 bases and J 4 bases; bases outside gene matches: 3. The CDR3 coding sequence is TGTGCCAGCAGGGGAGGGAAATACAATGAGCAGTTCTTC. Amino acid sequence: CASRGGKYNEQFF.

This clonotype was seen a few times. The chain is built from TRBV27 and TRBJ2-7, with no clear D. The CDR3 length is 13 residues. Trimming cost V 5 bases and J 2 bases, with 10 bases left between them. In germline, CDR1 is MNHEY, CDR2 SMNVEV (reference sequence). This chain's CDR3 is CASSPEGTYEQYF. The CDR3 nucleotides read TGTGCCAGCAGTCCCGAAGGAACCTACGAGCAGTACTTC.

The CDR3 sequence: CATSAPGGTYEQYF. The CDR3 DNA reads as TGTGCCACCAGTGCCCCGGGGGGGACCTACGAGCAGTACTTC. The chain combines TRBV24-1 with TRBJ2-7; the match to TRBD2 covers 8 bases. Trimming removed 5 bases from V and 2 bases from J; junction bases left unmatched: 4. The CDR3 consists of 14 residues. Germline CDR1 and CDR2: KGHDR and SFDVKD.

DNA for the CDR3: TGTGCCAGCAGTTACTCTGCTAGGGGAACAGGGATTGCCTATGGCTACACCTTC. Amino acids: CASSYSARGTGIAYGYTF. The genes are TRBV6-5 and TRBJ1-2, with a possible D match to TRBD1 (6 bases). This CDR3 contains 18 residues. With 0 bases removed from V and 4 bases from J, the gap between germline ends came to 21 bases. The germline gives CDR1 MNHEY, CDR2 SVGAGI.

The CDR3 coding sequence is TGTGCCAGCAGCCAAGAGGGGCGGTCCTACGAGCAGTACTTC. As protein: CASSQEGRSYEQYF. The chain joins TRBV3-1 to TRBJ2-7, with D possibly TRBD1 on 5 matching bases. CDR3 length: 14 residues. CDR1 LGHDT and CDR2 YNNKEL come from the germline V gene (reference sequence). V was shortened by 0 bases and J by 1 base, with 7 bases between the two germline ends.

On this clonotype: At one end, the junction sequence differs from germline, possibly due to a read error. This sequence joins TRBV12-3 or TRBV12-4 and TRBJ2-5; D remains unclear. This CDR3 is built from 13 residues. Written as DNA, the CDR3 is TGTGCCGGCAGTTTCAACAACCAAGAGACCCAGTACTTC. It encodes CAGSFNNQETQYF.

The chain joins TRBV7-2 to TRBJ2-7, with 8 nucleotides matching TRBD2. Germline V gene data show CDR1 as SGHTA and CDR2 as FQGNSA. The V gene end was trimmed by 5 bases and the J gene end by 4 bases; junction bases not matched to a gene: 4. The CDR3 runs to 13 residues. In DNA form, the CDR3 reads TGTGCCAGCAGCAAAAGCGGGGGATACGAGCAGTACTTC. This translates into CASSKSGGYEQYF. Full variable domain (remainder filled in from reference TRBV7-2 and TRBJ2-7): GAGVSQSPSNKVTEKGKDVELRCDPISGHTALYWYRQSLGQGLEFLIYFQGNSAPDKSGLPSDRFSAERTGGSVSTLTIQRTQQEDSAVYLCASSKSGGYEQYFGPGTRLTVT.

This clonotype was detected only a few times. V gene TRBV12-3 or TRBV12-4 combines with J gene TRBJ2-5, with 8 nucleotides matching TRBD1. The CDR3 runs to 15 residues. The junction had 13 bases not matched to a gene; V was cut back by 6 bases and J by 7 bases. CDR3 residues: CASSRQGPSIGTQYF. The CDR3 DNA sequence: TGTGCCAGCAGCAGACAGGGGCCCTCCATCGGGACCCAGTACTTC.

The genes are TRBV4-2 and TRBJ1-1; D not resolved. V was cut by 0 bases and J by 5 bases, with 10 bases left in between. Germline CDR1 LGHNA, CDR2 YNFKEQ. The CDR3 sequence is 14 residues long. Here the CDR3 reads CASSQEHMVTEAFF. CDR3 sequence (DNA): TGTGCCAGCAGCCAAGAACATATGGTAACTGAAGCTTTCTTT.

This clonotype has just a few counts. The V and J genes are TRBV20-1 and TRBJ1-2, with 7 bases identical to TRBD1. This CDR3 is built from 13 residues. Germline CDR1 reads DFQATT; CDR2 reads SNEGSKA (reference sequence). The J segment lost 5 bases and the V segment lost 1 base, leaving 4 bases of the junction unmatched. The CDR3 reads CSARAGQPYGYTF. The CDR3 region has the DNA TGCAGTGCTAGAGCGGGACAGCCTTATGGCTACACCTTC.

There are a few counts of this clonotype. The J gene is TRBJ2-5, the V gene TRBV4-1; 7 positions agree with TRBD1. The germline gives CDR1 MGHRA, CDR2 YSYEKL. This CDR3 has 15 amino acids. V lost 1 base to trimming and J lost 4 bases; unmatched junction nucleotides: 6. In DNA, the CDR3 is TGCGCCAGCAGCCAAGTAGGACAGGCGAGAGAGACCCAGTACTTC. It translates to CASSQVGQARETQYF.

Details on this clonotype: One junction end disagrees with the germline gene, perhaps due to a read error. V is TRBV4-2 and J is TRBJ2-7; D gene unclear. The V gene's germline CDR1 is LGHNA and CDR2 YNFKEQ. The CDR3 sequence is 16 residues long. Here the CDR3 DNA reads TGTGCCAGCAGCCAAGACGAGGTCATCGGGTCCTACGAGCACTACTTC. It translates to CASSQDEVIGSYEHYF.

The chain is built from TRBV11-1 and TRBJ1-1, with 8 bases that match TRBD1. CDR3 size: 18 residues. Trimming at V came to 3 bases and at J to 5 bases, leaving 17 bases not matched to a gene. Germline V CDR1 and CDR2: SGHAT, FQDESV (reference sequence). CDR3 nucleotide sequence: TGTGCCAGCAGCTTTGGACCGGGACAGGTTTTGGGGACAACTGAAGCTTTCTTT. This translates into CASSFGPGQVLGTTEAFF.

The V gene is TRBV27, the J gene TRBJ2-7; D is possibly TRBD1 (6 bases). V was cut by 3 bases and J by 3 bases, with 21 bases left in between. CDR1 MNHEY and CDR2 SMNVEV come from the germline V gene (reference sequence). CDR3 size: 17 residues. The CDR3: CASSFRDNPLGYYEQYF. Written as DNA, the CDR3 is TGTGCCAGCAGTTTCCGGGACAACCCGCTGGGGTACTACGAGCAGTACTTC.

The rearrangement links TRBV9 to TRBJ2-1, with D perhaps given as TRBD1 or TRBD2 (5 bases each). CDR1 SGDLS and CDR2 YYNGEE come from the germline V gene. V lost 0 bases and J 5 bases, leaving 15 bases between the germline ends. The CDR3 is 16 residues long. In nucleotides, the CDR3 is TGTGCCAGCAGCGTAGGTAGGTGGGGGACCGACAATGAGCAGTTCTTC. It specifies CASSVGRWGTDNEQFF.

This clonotype showed up many times. V and J are TRBV6-5 and TRBJ2-5; D is tentatively TRBD1 or TRBD2 (5 bases each). V dropped 0 bases and J dropped 1 base, with 6 bases sitting between them. Looked up from germline, CDR1 is MNHEY and CDR2 is SVGAGI. The CDR3 is 14 amino acids. The CDR3 protein is CASSYSGTQETQYF. CDR3 bases: TGTGCCAGCAGTTACTCCGGGACCCAAGAGACCCAGTACTTC.

The chain has TRBV15 and TRBJ2-7; either TRBD1 or TRBD2 may supply D (6 bases each). The V gene's germline CDR1 is LNHNV and CDR2 YYDKDF (reference sequence). The V gene lost 3 bases and the J gene lost 7 bases, with 19 bases spanning the gap. This CDR3 has 15 residues. DNA of the CDR3: TGTGCCACCAGCAGGGGTCCACGGGGGCTCACGGAGCAGTACTTC. As protein: CATSRGPRGLTEQYF.

The J gene is TRBJ2-3, the V gene TRBV7-6; D is ambiguous. The length of the CDR3 is 16 residues. Trimming took off 2 bases at V and 0 bases at J, with 12 bases between the two ends. Germline values: CDR1 SGHVS, CDR2 FNYEAQ. The CDR3 reads CASSLSPGPSTDTQYF. For the CDR3, the DNA is TGTGCCAGCAGCTTAAGTCCGGGTCCTAGCACAGATACGCAGTATTTT.

The chain recombines TRBV4-1 with TRBJ2-2; unclear D gene. V lost 1 base to trimming and J lost 4 bases, with 16 bases between them. This CDR3 contains 17 residues. Germline CDR1 MGHRA, CDR2 YSYEKL. The CDR3 here is CASSQVPRPPSTGELFF. The CDR3 DNA is TGCGCCAGCAGCCAAGTTCCCCGGCCCCCCTCCACCGGGGAGCTGTTTTTT.

This clonotype was counted a single time. This sequence joins TRBV12-3 or TRBV12-4 and TRBJ2-1; a weak D match, TRBD1 (6 bases). CDR3 size: 14 residues. With 6 bases removed from V and 4 bases from J, the gap between germline ends came to 13 bases. In DNA form, the CDR3 reads TGTGCCAGCAGCCACCTCACAGGGTACAATGAGCAGTTCTTC. This gives the protein CASSHLTGYNEQFF.